What follows describes a single T cell receptor (beta chain). The V segment lost 3 bases and the J segment 0 bases; nucleotides outside the gene matches: 6. From germline, CDR1 is KGHSH and CDR2 LQKENI. The CDR3 has 17 residues. Using immunoSEQ multiplex PCR, the repertoire was profiled, and TCRdb retains in-frame clones only, with some absent. This table holds about 130,000 clones, roughly nine tenths found once. This sample was included in a study of blood T cell repertoires in COVID-19. At the level of the study: T cells, B-cell-depleted T cells, or PBMCs provided the cDNA or gDNA that served as material.

Sequences were obtained from peripheral blood. This TCR was recovered from a man in his sixties with COVID-19, enrolled during active disease. The chain links TRBV18 to TRBJ1-4; 8 bases are a match to TRBD1. This CDR3 reads CASSPNGQGATNEKLFF. The CDR3 nucleotides are TGTGCCAGCTCACCTAACGGACAGGGTGCAACTAATGAAAAACTGTTTTTT.